The present T cell receptor beta chain was sequenced within a study of metastatic and nonmetastatic thyroid tumors. Broader study findings: Benign nodules were reported to have significantly lower TCR beta diversity than malignant thyroid tumors, in blood and tumor.

Every patient was untreated before thyroid surgery. This clone was observed at least ten times. Antigen specificity is unknown. TCRdb reprocessed the PCR reads via MiXCR. The sample holds around 30,000 clones; 17% are singletons and the top ten take 4.5% to 5.5%. Germline CDR1 reads ENHRY; CDR2 reads SYGVKD. V lost 6 bases, J lost 8 bases, and 20 bases lay in between. CDR3 size: 15 residues. The TCR sequence derives from a female donor with papillary thyroid cancer or a benign thyroid nodule (not recorded which). Some clones in this sample may be carry-over from other donors' samples. Sequences were obtained from blood. V usage is TRBV10-3 and J usage is TRBJ1-5; weak D call: TRBD1 (5 bases). CDR3 sequence: CAISGGTGLTEPQHF. In nucleotides, the CDR3 is TGTGCCATCAGCGGCGGGACGGGTTTAACGGAGCCCCAGCATTTT.